This T cell receptor beta chain was recorded in a study of T cells in Graves' hyperthyroidism and ophthalmopathy. Background on the study: Peripheral blood was drawn at first diagnosis, prior to all treatment. Overall study results and limits: From stable hyperthyroidism, ophthalmopathy was separated by a 13 V-J model.

This clonotype appeared a few times. As yet, its antigen is unknown. From germline, CDR1 is ENHRY and CDR2 SYGVKD. CDR3 length: 16 residues. The J segment lost 0 bases and the V segment lost 5 bases, leaving 9 bases of the junction unmatched. Graves' hyperthyroidism without ophthalmopathy progression within 18 months was termed stable. Amplification targeted TCR beta CDR3 regions from RNA transcripts. A set of HTBI primers served as the primers for a first-round RT-PCR of the TCR CDR3. TCRdb fed the multiplex PCR reads into MiXCR, producing one record per CDR3 protein. This sample has 300,000 to 400,000 distinct CDR3 sequences, with approximately 15% found just once.

This TCR was recovered from a woman aged 55-69 years with Graves' hyperthyroidism. V usage is TRBV10-3 and J usage is TRBJ2-7, with 8 bases matching TRBD2. Source material: blood. CDR3 region: CAISTTFSGISYEQYF. In nucleotides, the CDR3 is TGTGCCATCAGTACTACCTTTAGCGGGATCTCCTACGAGCAGTACTTC.